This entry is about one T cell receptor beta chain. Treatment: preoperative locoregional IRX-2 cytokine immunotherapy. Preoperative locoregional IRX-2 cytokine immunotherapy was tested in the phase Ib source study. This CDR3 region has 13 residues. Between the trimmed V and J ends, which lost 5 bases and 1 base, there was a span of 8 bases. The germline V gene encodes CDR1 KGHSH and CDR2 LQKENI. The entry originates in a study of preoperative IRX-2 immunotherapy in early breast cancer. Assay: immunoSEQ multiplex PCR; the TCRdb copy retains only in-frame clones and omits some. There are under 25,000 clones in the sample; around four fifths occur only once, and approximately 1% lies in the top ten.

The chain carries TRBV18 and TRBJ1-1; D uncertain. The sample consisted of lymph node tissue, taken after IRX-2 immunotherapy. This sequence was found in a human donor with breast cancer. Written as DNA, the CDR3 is TGTGCCAGCTCAACGAAGCAGAACACTGAAGCTTTCTTT. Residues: CASSTKQNTEAFF.